This TCR beta chain was retrieved from a study of identical twins. MiXCR, run by TCRdb on the 5' RACE reads, gives a single entry per CDR3 protein. This sample yields just over 450,000 distinct CDR3 sequences, of which about 14% are seen a single time; approximately 0.52% belongs to the top ten. In this sample, this clonotype turned up a few times. The CDR3 spans 12 residues. V was cut by 2 bases and J by 0 bases, with 2 bases left in between. Germline CDR1 SGDLS, CDR2 YYNGEE. These records were also assigned to another study, of yellow fever vaccine responses in identical twins.

The chain couples TRBV9 to TRBJ1-1; unclear D gene. This clonotype was obtained from a woman between 18 and 29 years old in good health. The sample taken for sequencing was CD4+ T cells sorted from blood. CDR3 sequence reads: CASSVMNTEAFF. The CDR3 nucleotides are TGTGCCAGCAGCGTGATGAACACTGAAGCTTTCTTT.